The subject of this entry is one T cell receptor (beta chain). These data come from a study of blood T cell repertoires in COVID-19. The overall study: Nucleic acid was either cDNA or gDNA, and it came from T cells, B-cell-depleted T cells, or PBMCs.

This CDR3 is built from 15 residues. Germline CDR1 reads MNHEY; CDR2 reads SVGAGI. Between the trimmed V and J ends, which lost 5 bases and 8 bases, there was a span of 19 bases. Original processing methods: From reference gene primer amplification, estimates of nucleated cell counts were derived. Profiled with immunoSEQ multiplex PCR; TCRdb holds only in-frame clones, not every one. That table gives V, J and clone size, and the DNA gave D and trimming. The profile shows under 90,000 clones, around nine tenths of them singletons. This TCR was sampled from a man in his forties with COVID-19, enrolled during active disease. V and J are TRBV6-5 and TRBJ1-5; D is undetermined. Material: peripheral blood. CDR3: CASSQMAPEVEPQHF. CDR3 nucleotides: TGTGCCAGCAGTCAAATGGCCCCCGAGGTGGAGCCCCAGCATTTT.